Each of the 19 T cell receptor beta chains below was sequenced from the same sample in a study of shared clonotypes between healthy human individuals. Some clones are missing from TCRdb's copy, which holds only in-frame ones; the method was immunoSEQ multiplex PCR. The sample records approximately 460,000 clones, 77% being singletons. Specimen: PBMCs. These receptors all come from a woman between 35 and 50 years old in good health. Some clones in this sample may be carry-over from other donors' samples.

This clone was picked up a small number of times. A far larger clone is just one base off, so this is likely a read error. This chain links TRBV10-2 with TRBJ1-5, with 7 positions matching TRBD1. Germline loops: CDR1 WSHSY, CDR2 SAAADI. The CDR3 contains 14 residues. Trimming at V came to 8 bases and at J to 5 bases, leaving 9 bases not matched to a gene. In DNA, the CDR3 is TGCGCCAGCTGTTCCGGGACAGTCTATCAGCCCCAGCATTTT. It codes for CASCSGTVYQPQHF.

This clone was counted ten times or more. The chain combines TRBV10-3 with TRBJ2-7, with TRBD2 identical over 11 bases. V shed 5 bases and J 13 bases; nucleotides not matched to a gene: 13. The CDR3 has 14 amino acids. Germline V gives CDR1 ENHRY, CDR2 SYGVKD. The CDR3 DNA sequence: TGTGCCATCAGTCCCATAGGGGGTGGACTAGCGGGCTACTTC. Protein product: CAISPIGGGLAGYF.

The chain has TRBV9 and TRBJ1-1, with D uncertain. Trimming pared 4 bases from V and 3 bases from J, leaving 10 bases between. Germline assignment: CDR1 SGDLS and CDR2 YYNGEE. This CDR3 spans 13 amino acids. The CDR3 spells CASSTRLDTEAFF. CDR3 bases: TGTGCCAGCAGCACCAGGTTGGACACTGAAGCTTTCTTT.

This clone occurred many times. The rearrangement uses TRBV7-2 and TRBJ2-1; 9 positions match TRBD1. CDR3 length equals 15 residues. Germline values: CDR1 SGHTA, CDR2 FQGNSA. V shed 6 bases, J shed 7 bases, and the junction held 10 bases outside the gene matches. CDR3 in amino acids: CASSYPGQGRNEQFF. DNA of the CDR3: TGTGCCAGCAGTTATCCGGGACAGGGTAGGAATGAGCAGTTCTTC.

The V and J genes are TRBV29-1 and TRBJ2-3, with D maybe TRBD1 (6 bases). V was pared by 6 bases and J by 1 base, with 11 bases between. From germline, CDR1 is SQVTM and CDR2 ANQGSEA. The CDR3 runs to 13 residues. The CDR3, as DNA: TGCAGCGTACGGGCAGGGGGCACAGATACGCAGTATTTT. This gives the protein CSVRAGGTDTQYF.

This rearrangement joins TRBV11-1 to TRBJ2-2; the match to TRBD1 covers 9 bases. Germline V CDR1 and CDR2: SGHAT, FQDESV (reference sequence). CDR3 length equals 15 residues. V dropped 5 bases and J dropped 5; count of bases not matched to a gene: 6. The CDR3 loop is CASSPGTGFTGELFF. CDR3 nucleotides: TGTGCCAGCAGCCCCGGGACAGGGTTTACCGGGGAGCTGTTTTTT.

Notes on this clone: The junction departs from the called germline gene at one end, perhaps through a read error. The chain combines TRBV28 with TRBJ2-1; D might be TRBD2 (6 bases). There are 16 residues in the CDR3. Germline CDR1 reads MDHEN; CDR2 reads SYDVKM. CDR3 sequence: CVSTPHRGGIYNEQFF. DNA for the CDR3: TGTGTCAGCACCCCTCACCGCGGCGGGATCTACAATGAGCAGTTCTTC.

The CDR3 nucleotides read TGTGCCAGCAGCTTCCTCCCAGACAGGGCCTATGGCTACACCTTC. Amino acid sequence: CASSFLPDRAYGYTF. The rearrangement uses TRBV11-3 and TRBJ1-2; 7 bases align to TRBD1. CDR1 and CDR2 (germline): SGHNT, YENEEA. The CDR3 totals 15 residues. The J segment lost 4 bases and the V segment lost 3 bases, leaving 8 bases of the junction unmatched.

The chain couples TRBV5-4 to TRBJ2-7; D unresolved. Trimming took 2 bases from V and 0 from J, leaving 9 bases between them. The CDR3 is 14 residues long. Germline loops: CDR1 SGHNT, CDR2 YYREEE (reference sequence). CDR3 in amino acids: CASSFQAFSYEQYF. As DNA, the CDR3 is TGTGCCAGCAGCTTCCAAGCGTTCTCCTACGAGCAGTACTTC. Full variable domain (outside the CDR3, taken from reference TRBV5-4 and TRBJ2-7): ETGVTQSPTHLIKTRGQQVTLRCSSQSGHNTVSWYQQALGQGPQFIFQYYREEENGRGNFPPRFSGLQFPNYSSELNVNALELDDSALYLCASSFQAFSYEQYFGPGTRLTVT.

This clone has only one observation. The CDR3 region is CASRAGGLNYGYTF. In DNA, the CDR3 is TGTGCCAGCAGGGCGGGGGGCCTTAACTATGGCTACACCTTC. The chain employs TRBV28 and TRBJ1-2, with a tentative D call TRBD1 (6 bases). The length of the CDR3 is 14 residues. V was trimmed by 6 bases and J by 1 base, leaving 12 bases between them. CDR1 is MDHEN, CDR2 SYDVKM, per germline.

This clone was recorded many times. The chain combines TRBV7-2 with TRBJ2-1, with D tentatively TRBD2 (6 bases). V was clipped by 3 bases and J by 10 bases, with 7 bases between them. In germline, CDR1 is SGHTA, CDR2 FQGNSA. The CDR3 sequence is 11 residues long. The CDR3 nucleotides read TGTGCCAGCAGCTTGGCGGGGGAGCAGTTCTTC. The encoded protein is CASSLAGEQFF.

The chain joins TRBV5-1 to TRBJ2-1, with D hard to call. V was clipped by 0 bases and J by 5 bases, with 15 bases between them. From germline, CDR1 is SGHRS and CDR2 YFSETQ. CDR3 length: 16 residues. The CDR3 region is CASSLAGRVDHNEQFF. CDR3 DNA: TGCGCCAGCAGCTTGGCCGGCCGGGTAGACCACAATGAGCAGTTCTTC.

The chain uses TRBV27 and TRBJ2-1; D remains unclear. This CDR3 spans 14 amino acids. The germline gives CDR1 MNHEY, CDR2 SMNVEV (reference sequence). The V end lost 5 bases, the J end lost 2 bases, and 10 bases lay between the germline ends. The CDR3 DNA is TGTGCCAGCAGTCTGAGTGGGCCCTACAATGAGCAGTTCTTC. Protein: CASSLSGPYNEQFF.

With regard to this clone: A single base is all that separates this from a far larger clone, so a read error is likely. Other DNA sequences from this sample encode an identical CDR3 as well. The V call is TRBV30, the J call TRBJ2-2; D not resolved. Trimming took off 0 bases at V and 1 base at J, with 6 bases between the two ends. Germline V lookup: CDR1 GTSNPN, CDR2 SVGIG (reference sequence). The CDR3 loop spans 14 amino acids. The CDR3 sequence is CAWSVQQNTGELFF. The CDR3 DNA is TGTGCCTGGAGTGTACAGCAGAACACCGGGGAGCTGTTTTTT. The full variable domain, with the rest looked up from reference TRBV30 and TRBJ2-2, is SQTIHQWPATLVQPVGSPLSLECTVEGTSNPNLYWYRQAAGRGLQLLFYSVGIGQISSEVPQNLSASRPQDRQFILSSKKLLLSDSGFYLCAWSVQQNTGELFFGEGSRLTVL.

In its sample, this clone was seen once. With only one base between it and a far larger clone, this is likely a read error. Other DNA sequences in this sample translate to the same CDR3. V usage is TRBV2 and J usage is TRBJ2-3; no firm D call. Looked up from germline, CDR1 is SNHLY and CDR2 is FYNNEI. The V and J ends lost 6 bases and 2 bases respectively, with 9 bases between them. There are 13 residues in the CDR3. The CDR3 region has the DNA TGTGCCAGCAGCACGGGCGCCACAGATACGCAGTATTTT. Its translation: CASSTGATDTQYF.

This clone was seen many times. Other DNA sequences in this sample translate to the same CDR3. CDR3 residues: CASSLGTDTQYF. As DNA, the CDR3 is TGTGCCAGCAGCTTAGGTACTGATACGCAGTATTTT. The chain is built from TRBV11-2 and TRBJ2-3; D is ambiguous. The V and J ends lost 1 base and 6 bases respectively, with 5 bases between them. From germline, CDR1 is SGHAT and CDR2 FQNNGV. CDR3 length: 12 amino acids.

The rearrangement uses TRBV7-2 and TRBJ1-2; D unclear. CDR1 is SGHTA and CDR2 is FQGNSA in the germline V gene. V lost 3 bases and J lost 4, with 9 bases in between. The CDR3 extends over 13 amino acids. The CDR3 DNA follows: TGTGCCAGCAGCTTGGTAACCGGCTATGGCTACACCTTC. Its translation is CASSLVTGYGYTF. The whole variable domain, filled in from reference TRBV7-2 and TRBJ1-2, reads GAGVSQSPSNKVTEKGKDVELRCDPISGHTALYWYRQSLGQGLEFLIYFQGNSAPDKSGLPSDRFSAERTGGSVSTLTIQRTQQEDSAVYLCASSLVTGYGYTFGSGTRLTVV.

This chain connects TRBV20-1 to TRBJ1-2, with D maybe TRBD1 (5 bases). Germline V CDR1 and CDR2: DFQATT, SNEGSKA (reference sequence). CDR3 length equals 11 residues. Trimming took off 6 bases at V and 5 bases at J, with 10 bases between the two ends. DNA for the CDR3: TGCAGTGCCCCCAGGGATTATGGCTACACCTTC. It translates to CSAPRDYGYTF.

The chain carries TRBV9 and TRBJ2-7; 10 bases match TRBD1. After removal of 4 bases from V and 3 bases from J, the junction contained 7 bases not matched to a gene. CDR1 and CDR2 (germline): SGDLS, YYNGEE. CDR3 length equals 15 residues. The CDR3 DNA is TGTGCCAGCAGCCCGCAGGGACAGGGGTACTACGAGCAGTACTTC. Protein product: CASSPQGQGYYEQYF.